The entry below describes one T cell receptor beta chain. The sample belongs to a study of blood T cell repertoires in COVID-19. Source study methods: Researchers report that nucleated cell counts were estimated from reference gene primer amplification. Clones were read by immunoSEQ multiplex PCR, and TCRdb kept only the in-frame ones, dropping some. D and trimming come from the DNA, and the V and J calls and clone size come from that table. The table lists hundreds of thousands of clones, 70% to 90% of them singletons. Germline assignment: CDR1 MNHEY and CDR2 SVGAGI. The CDR3 loop spans 15 amino acids. The V gene end was trimmed by 5 bases and the J gene end by 4 bases; junction bases not matched to a gene: 6.

The chain uses TRBV6-5 and TRBJ1-1; 11 bases are shared with TRBD1. The TCR was taken from a woman in her forties or fifties with active or convalescent COVID-19. Input material: peripheral blood. CDR3 sequence (DNA): TGTGCCAGCAGTCCATGGACAGGGGGCTTCACTGAAGCTTTCTTT. This gives the protein CASSPWTGGFTEAFF.